The rows below give T cell receptor beta chains drawn from one sample of a study of blood T cell repertoires in COVID-19. Sequencing was performed with immunoSEQ multiplex PCR; in TCRdb, only in-frame clones are kept and a portion is missing. The sample shows 63,000 or so clones, approximately 80% of them seen only once. Sequencing was done on a sample of peripheral blood. The receptor source for this set is a man at least 80 years old with active COVID-19. Both conserved end residues are part of each CDR3. Fields, in order: J gene, V gene, clone size, D gene, CDR3 DNA, CDR3 protein. D genes are given only for firm matches. Only part of the rows carry a size: once, few, many, or a class if the clone is expanded.

>TRBJ2-2|TRBV7-2|.|.
TGTGCCAGCAGCCCTCGGCGCAGGGCGAACACCGGGGAGCTGTTTTTT
CASSPRRRANTGELFF
>TRBJ2-1|TRBV5-4|.|.
TGTGCCAGCAGCGGGGCGCAGGGGGGCGGCAATGAGCAGTTCTTC
CASSGAQGGGNEQFF
>TRBJ1-1|TRBV11-2|.|TRBD1
TGTGCCAGCAGCTTAGTGCGGGACAGCCACGCTTTCTTT
CASSLVRDSHAFF
>TRBJ2-5|TRBV10-3|.|.
TGTGCCATCAGTCAACCCACGTCCACATCAACCGGAGGCTATAAACTCCAAGAGACCCAGTACTTC
CAISQPTSTSTGGYKLQETQYF
>TRBJ2-7|TRBV3-1/TRBV3-2|.|.
TGTGCCAGCAGCCAGGGGGGACCAGGGCTCCACGAGCAGTACTTC
CASSQGGPGLHEQYF
>TRBJ2-5|TRBV7-9|once|TRBD2
TGTGCCAGCAGGGGACTAGCGGGAGAGACCCAGTACTTC
CASRGLAGETQYF
>TRBJ2-4|TRBV3-1/TRBV3-2|.|.
TGTGCCAGCAGCCAGACCGGGGGGCCTCAAAACATTCAGTACTTC
CASSQTGGPQNIQYF
>TRBJ2-2|TRBV6-6|.|TRBD2
TGTGCCAGCAGTTACGGGGGGGTTGTGAACACCGGGGAGCTGTTTTTT
CASSYGGVVNTGELFF
>TRBJ2-1|TRBV10-3|.|TRBD2
TGTGCCATCAGACTAGGGACTAGCGGTGACCCCAGCTCCTACAATGAGCAGTTCTTC
CAIRLGTSGDPSSYNEQFF
>TRBJ2-7|TRBV7-8|.|TRBD2
TGTGCCAGCAGCAAGACTAGCGGGGTCGGCTACGAGCAGTACTTC
CASSKTSGVGYEQYF